The subject of this entry is one T cell receptor (beta chain). The antigen remains unidentified. Library construction for TCR beta used iRepertoire HTBI primers and Arm-PCR of CDR3 regions. Via MiXCR, TCRdb re-called the multiplex PCR reads, giving one row per CDR3 protein. The top ten clones hold roughly an eighth of a sample with roughly 430,000 distinct CDR3 sequences, approximately 22% of them seen once. Regarding time point: persistent/refractory GD, antithyroid drugs over 5 years with positive TRAb. PBMC RNA served as the TCR library source. This sample was taken from a study of regulatory T cells in long-lasting Graves disease. Broader study findings: Those with persistent Graves' had less TCR diversity than newly diagnosed patients.

The CDR3 has 16 amino acids. V shed 4 bases and J 2 bases; nucleotides not matched to a gene: 9. CDR1 and CDR2 from the germline V gene are SGHTA and FQGNSA. V gene TRBV7-2 combines with J gene TRBJ2-3; 7 bases match TRBD2. This sequence originates from a female donor with Graves disease. The sample consisted of peripheral blood mononuclear cells (PBMCs), taken when the disease was refractory, from a patient treated with antithyroid drugs. This CDR3 is CASSWGGEASTDTQYF. In DNA, the CDR3 is TGTGCCAGCAGCTGGGGGGGGGAGGCCTCCACAGATACGCAGTATTTT. The full variable domain, its missing parts supplied by reference TRBV7-2 and TRBJ2-3, is GAGVSQSPSNKVTEKGKDVELRCDPISGHTALYWYRQSLGQGLEFLIYFQGNSAPDKSGLPSDRFSAERTGGSVSTLTIQRTQQEDSAVYLCASSWGGEASTDTQYFGPGTRLTVL.